The 29 T cell receptor beta chains presented below share a single source sample, sequenced in a study of blood T cell repertoires in COVID-19 (dated by TCRdb to 2020 to 2022). To prepare the library, the immunoSEQ multiplex PCR assay was applied. As stored in TCRdb, this immuneACCESS dataset retains in-frame rearrangements with V and J assigned. A fraction of the clones does not appear; measured against another copy, unresolved V genes explain less than half of the discrepancy, and the remainder lacks a known reason. In this sample the table shows 150,000 or so clones, 70% to 80% of which occur a single time. The ten largest clones represent roughly 8% of the sample. The sample was peripheral blood. These receptors came from an older woman with COVID-19, enrolled during active disease.

The V and J genes are TRBV11-1 and TRBJ2-5; D is perhaps TRBD1 (6 bases). Germline V lookup: CDR1 SGHAT, CDR2 FQDESV (reference sequence). The CDR3 loop spans 15 amino acids. Between the trimmed V and J ends, which lost 8 bases and 2 bases, there was a span of 18 bases. Written as DNA, the CDR3 is TGTGCCAGCGCAACCCGTGGGGGCGTTCAAGAGACCCAGTACTTC. Its protein is CASATRGGVQETQYF.

The chain joins TRBV5-1 to TRBJ2-2; 12 nucleotides line up with TRBD2. CDR3 length: 16 residues. The V gene end was trimmed by 4 bases and the J gene end by 4 bases; junction bases not matched to a gene: 5. CDR1 is SGHRS, CDR2 YFSETQ, per germline. In nucleotides, the CDR3 is TGCGCCAGCAGCCCATTACTAGCGGGGGGCACCGGGGAGCTGTTTTTT. Its protein product is CASSPLLAGGTGELFF.

The chain links TRBV28 to TRBJ1-5; possible D gene TRBD1, 5 bases. CDR3 length equals 16 residues. V was shortened by 3 bases and J by 7 bases, with 19 bases between the two germline ends. CDR1 and CDR2 (germline): MDHEN, SYDVKM. The CDR3 DNA sequence: TGTGCCAGCAGTTTGGGACTTCAGGGTATCCACCAGCCCCAGCATTTT. This encodes CASSLGLQGIHQPQHF.

This chain joins TRBV7-9 and TRBJ2-5, with 7 positions matching TRBD2. The CDR3 loop spans 16 amino acids. CDR1 is SEHNR and CDR2 is FQNEAQ in the germline V gene (reference sequence). The trim removed 5 bases at V and 0 bases at J, leaving 9 bases unmatched. CDR3 loop: CASSPPAGTYQETQYF. The DNA for the CDR3 is TGTGCCAGCAGCCCCCCAGCGGGAACGTACCAAGAGACCCAGTACTTC.

The V call is TRBV3-1 (or the pseudogene TRBV3-2), the J call TRBJ2-1; D is perhaps TRBD2 (6 bases). V lost 2 bases to trimming and J lost 0 bases, with 8 bases between them. This CDR3 has 15 amino acids. From germline, CDR1 is LGHDT and CDR2 YNNKEL (reference sequence). CDR3 in DNA: TGTGCCAGCAGCCAACTGGGGGGCTCCTACAATGAGCAGTTCTTC. Translating it yields CASSQLGGSYNEQFF.

This chain uses TRBV10-3 with TRBJ1-1, with D possibly TRBD1 on 6 matching bases. Germline V gene data show CDR1 as ENHRY and CDR2 as SYGVKD. Trimming took 11 bases from V and 1 from J, leaving 14 bases between them. The length of the CDR3 is 13 residues. The CDR3 is CASHRAENTEAFF. DNA of the CDR3: TGTGCCTCGCACAGGGCGGAGAACACTGAAGCTTTCTTT.

This chain links TRBV5-6 with TRBJ2-7; D perhaps matches TRBD2 (6 bases). The CDR3 spans 17 residues. V lost 1 base and J 0 bases, leaving 17 bases between the germline ends. CDR1 SGHDT and CDR2 YYEEEE come from the germline V gene. CDR3 region: CASSLRGGGSFSYEQYF. DNA of the CDR3: TGTGCCAGCAGCTTGAGAGGTGGGGGGTCCTTCTCCTACGAGCAGTACTTC.

In this sample, this clone turned up once. The chain recombines TRBV11-2 with TRBJ2-1, with 10 bases that match TRBD1. Per germline, CDR1 SGHAT and CDR2 FQNNGV. CDR3 length: 15 amino acids. Trimming cost V 5 bases and J 9 bases; bases outside gene matches: 10. CDR3: CASSQRQGAVSEQFF. CDR3 sequence (DNA): TGTGCCAGCAGCCAAAGACAGGGGGCGGTGAGTGAGCAGTTCTTC.

This rearrangement joins TRBV6-2 or TRBV6-3 to TRBJ2-2; TRBD2 is a possible D gene (7 bases). The CDR3 has 16 residues. The ends were cut back, 2 bases at V and 3 bases at J, with 13 bases in the middle. Germline lookup yields CDR1 MNHEY and CDR2 SVGEGT. The CDR3 DNA reads as TGTGCCAGCAGTTACATGGGGGGGCTGGACACCGGGGAGCTGTTTTTT. Its translation: CASSYMGGLDTGELFF.

The chain is built from TRBV7-2 and TRBJ2-3; D possibly corresponds to TRBD2 (7 bases). CDR1 SGHTA and CDR2 FQGNSA come from the germline V gene. V shed 0 bases and J shed 5 bases, with 12 bases lying between them. This CDR3 region has 15 residues. The CDR3 bases are TGTGCCAGCAGCTTAGCGCGGGGGCGCGGAGATACGCAGTATTTT. Translated: CASSLARGRGDTQYF.

The chain joins TRBV7-3 to TRBJ2-5; 8 nucleotides align to TRBD1. Germline V gene sequence: CDR1 SGHTA, CDR2 FQGTGA. J gave up 4 bases and V 5 bases, and 12 bases lay outside the gene matches. CDR3 size: 16 residues. CDR3 sequence: CASSQNPGRGRETQYF. DNA for the CDR3: TGTGCCAGCAGCCAAAACCCCGGCAGGGGGCGAGAGACCCAGTACTTC. Based on the CDR3 plus reference TRBV7-3 and TRBJ2-5, the full variable domain is GAGVSQTPSNKVTEKGKYVELRCDPISGHTALYWYRQSLGQGPEFLIYFQGTGAADDSGLPNDRFFAVRPEGSVSTLKIQRTERGDSAVYLCASSQNPGRGRETQYFGPGTRLLVL.

V usage is TRBV9 and J usage is TRBJ1-2; D is possibly TRBD1 (6 bases). Germline CDR1 reads SGDLS; CDR2 reads YYNGEE. The CDR3 length is 17 residues. Trimming took off 0 bases at V and 8 bases at J, with 23 bases between the two ends. The CDR3 protein is CASSVGGAGVKPGGYTF. DNA of the CDR3: TGTGCCAGCAGCGTAGGTGGGGCAGGGGTCAAGCCTGGGGGCTACACCTTC.

The V and J genes are TRBV9 and TRBJ2-2, with no clear D. This CDR3 contains 15 residues. CDR1 is SGDLS and CDR2 is YYNGEE in the germline V gene. With 4 bases removed from V and 1 base from J, the gap between germline ends came to 11 bases. CDR3 loop: CASSPIQRNTGELFF. The CDR3 region has the DNA TGTGCCAGCAGCCCGATCCAGCGGAACACCGGGGAGCTGTTTTTT. Using reference TRBV9 and TRBJ2-2 for the parts outside the CDR3, the full variable domain is DSGVTQTPKHLITATGQRVTLRCSPRSGDLSVYWYQQSLDQGLQFLIQYYNGEERAKGNILERFSAQQFPDLHSELNLSSLELGDSALYFCASSPIQRNTGELFFGEGSRLTVL.

The J gene is TRBJ1-4, the V gene TRBV5-1, with D hard to call. CDR3 length: 15 residues. V gave up 0 bases and J gave up 3 bases, with 9 bases separating them. CDR1 is SGHRS, CDR2 YFSETQ, per germline. Here the CDR3 reads CASSLDFTANEKLFF. CDR3 nucleotide sequence: TGCGCCAGCAGCTTGGACTTCACGGCTAATGAAAAACTGTTTTTT.

The rearrangement links TRBV11-2 to TRBJ1-6, with D tentatively TRBD1 (6 bases). V lost 3 bases and J 9 bases, leaving 15 bases between the germline ends. This CDR3 is built from 15 residues. Germline values: CDR1 SGHAT, CDR2 FQNNGV. CDR3 loop: CASSLGTGISSPLHF. The CDR3 bases are TGTGCCAGCAGCTTGGGTACAGGGATAAGTTCACCCCTCCACTTT.

The chain links TRBV7-2 to TRBJ1-5; tentative D call: TRBD1 (6 bases). This CDR3 comprises 14 residues. V was shortened by 2 bases and J by 5 bases, with 10 bases between the two germline ends. Looked up from germline, CDR1 is SGHTA and CDR2 is FQGNSA. The CDR3 loop is CASSLQGLDQPQHF. CDR3 bases: TGTGCCAGCAGCTTACAGGGGTTAGATCAGCCCCAGCATTTT.

The chain employs TRBV5-5 and TRBJ2-5, with 12 bases matching TRBD2. Germline CDR1 is SGHKS and CDR2 is YYEKEE (reference sequence). Unmatched junction bases numbered 11, after V lost 4 bases and J lost 4 bases. This CDR3 has 17 residues. CDR3 DNA: TGTGCCAGCAGCGTATCCGGGACTAGCGGGTCGGGAGAGACCCAGTACTTC. This encodes CASSVSGTSGSGETQYF.

The chain combines TRBV29-1 with TRBJ2-3, with D maybe TRBD1 (6 bases). V was pared by 7 bases and J by 2 bases, with 13 bases between. Germline CDR1 SQVTM, CDR2 ANQGSEA. The CDR3 covers 13 residues. CDR3 in DNA: TGCAGCGGGGCCAGGGGAGACACAGATACGCAGTATTTT. It translates to CSGARGDTDTQYF.

The rearrangement links TRBV5-1 to TRBJ1-6, with no clear D. The CDR3 runs 15 residues. CDR1 and CDR2 (germline): SGHRS, YFSETQ. Trimming stripped 4 bases from V and 0 bases from J, with 8 bases between. The CDR3 loop is CASSVTDSYNSPLHF. For the CDR3, the DNA is TGCGCCAGCAGCGTCACAGACTCCTATAATTCACCCCTCCACTTT.

This sequence joins TRBV27 and TRBJ2-2; 9 nucleotides match TRBD1. CDR1 and CDR2 (germline): MNHEY, SMNVEV (reference sequence). The CDR3 length is 15 residues. Trimming at V came to 3 bases and at J to 7 bases, leaving 6 bases not matched to a gene. CDR3 sequence (DNA): TGTGCCAGCAGTTTCGGGACAGGGTTTATCGGGGAGCTGTTTTTT. Protein sequence: CASSFGTGFIGELFF.

J is TRBJ1-6 and V is TRBV6-1, with TRBD1 matching over 10 bases. This CDR3 has 16 residues. J lost 9 bases, V lost 4 bases, and 9 bases had no gene match. Per the germline V gene, CDR1 is MNHNS and CDR2 is SASEGT. The CDR3 here is CASSANPGQGSSPLHF. The DNA for the CDR3 is TGTGCCAGCAGTGCCAATCCGGGACAGGGGAGTTCACCCCTCCACTTT.

The chain joins TRBV7-9 to TRBJ1-6; 9 bases fit TRBD1. The germline gives CDR1 SEHNR, CDR2 FQNEAQ (reference sequence). V shed 5 bases and J 10 bases; nucleotides not matched to a gene: 9. The CDR3 loop spans 15 amino acids. CDR3 protein: CASSLQGQGKSPLHF. DNA of the CDR3: TGTGCCAGCAGCCTCCAAGGACAGGGGAAGTCACCCCTCCACTTT. Full variable domain (outside the CDR3, taken from reference TRBV7-9 and TRBJ1-6): DTGVSQNPRHKITKRGQNVTFRCDPISEHNRLYWYRQTLGQGPEFLTYFQNEAQLEKSRLLSDRFSAERPKGSFSTLEIQRTEQGDSAMYLCASSLQGQGKSPLHFGNGTRLTVT.

The chain uses TRBV19 and TRBJ2-5, with a tentative D call TRBD1 (5 bases). CDR1 LNHDA and CDR2 SQIVND come from the germline V gene (reference sequence). CDR3 size: 13 residues. The V end was cut by 9 bases, the J end by 0 bases, with 11 bases between. CDR3: CASDSEYQETQYF. The CDR3 nucleotides are TGTGCCAGCGACAGCGAGTACCAAGAGACCCAGTACTTC.

V gene TRBV5-1 combines with J gene TRBJ1-1, with D hard to call. The CDR3 spans 14 residues. CDR1 is SGHRS and CDR2 is YFSETQ in the germline V gene. V lost 1 base to trimming and J lost 1 base, with 8 bases between them. CDR3 region: CASSLNGENTEAFF. The DNA for the CDR3 is TGCGCCAGCAGCTTGAACGGAGAGAACACTGAAGCTTTCTTT. The whole variable domain, filled in from reference TRBV5-1 and TRBJ1-1, reads KAGVTQTPRYLIKTRGQQVTLSCSPISGHRSVSWYQQTPGQGLQFLFEYFSETQRNKGNFPGRFSGRQFSNSRSEMNVSTLELGDSALYLCASSLNGENTEAFFGQGTRLTVV.

The chain recombines TRBV2 with TRBJ1-1; 9 positions match TRBD1. Unmatched junction bases numbered 4, after V lost 6 bases and J lost 8 bases. This CDR3 has 12 residues. Per the germline V gene, CDR1 is SNHLY and CDR2 is FYNNEI. This chain's CDR3 is CASRTGQGEAFF. DNA of the CDR3: TGTGCCAGCAGAACGGGACAGGGAGAAGCTTTCTTT.

The genes are TRBV6-2 or TRBV6-3 and TRBJ2-5; 14 positions agree with TRBD2. With V trimmed by 5 bases and J by 4 bases, 9 bases remained unmatched. The length of the CDR3 is 17 residues. Germline V gives CDR1 MNHEY, CDR2 SVGEGT. The chain's CDR3 is CASSMGLAGVSGETQYF. Written as DNA, the CDR3 is TGTGCCAGCAGTATGGGACTAGCGGGAGTGTCTGGAGAGACCCAGTACTTC.

V gene TRBV7-6 combines with J gene TRBJ2-1, with D perhaps matching TRBD2 (7 bases). This CDR3 region has 14 residues. V was clipped by 3 bases and J by 6 bases, with 12 bases between them. From germline, CDR1 is SGHVS and CDR2 FNYEAQ. The CDR3 sequence: CASSFVGGLNEQFF. The DNA for the CDR3 is TGTGCCAGCAGCTTCGTGGGGGGGCTCAATGAGCAGTTCTTC. Full variable domain (outside the CDR3, taken from reference TRBV7-6 and TRBJ2-1): GAGVSQSPRYKVTKRGQDVALRCDPISGHVSLYWYRQALGQGPEFLTYFNYEAQQDKSGLPNDRFSAERPEGSISTLTIQRTEQRDSAMYRCASSFVGGLNEQFFGPGTRLTVL.

This clone is a singleton in its sample. V usage is TRBV28 and J usage is TRBJ2-3; D is possibly TRBD2 (5 bases). Germline-derived CDR1 and CDR2 are MDHEN and SYDVKM. Trimming shortened V by 7 bases and J by 5 bases, and 16 bases separated the two germline ends. CDR3 length: 14 residues. The CDR3 coding sequence is TGTGCCAGCACCCCCACTAGTTTGGGAGATACGCAGTATTTT. Its protein is CASTPTSLGDTQYF.

This chain joins TRBV19 and TRBJ1-1; TRBD1 might be the D (5 bases). Deletions cut 10 bases from V and 0 bases from J, with 15 bases between. CDR3 length: 14 amino acids. Germline CDR1 and CDR2: LNHDA and SQIVND (reference sequence). The chain's CDR3 is CATAWGDVNTEAFF. The CDR3 DNA follows: TGTGCCACAGCTTGGGGGGATGTGAACACTGAAGCTTTCTTT.